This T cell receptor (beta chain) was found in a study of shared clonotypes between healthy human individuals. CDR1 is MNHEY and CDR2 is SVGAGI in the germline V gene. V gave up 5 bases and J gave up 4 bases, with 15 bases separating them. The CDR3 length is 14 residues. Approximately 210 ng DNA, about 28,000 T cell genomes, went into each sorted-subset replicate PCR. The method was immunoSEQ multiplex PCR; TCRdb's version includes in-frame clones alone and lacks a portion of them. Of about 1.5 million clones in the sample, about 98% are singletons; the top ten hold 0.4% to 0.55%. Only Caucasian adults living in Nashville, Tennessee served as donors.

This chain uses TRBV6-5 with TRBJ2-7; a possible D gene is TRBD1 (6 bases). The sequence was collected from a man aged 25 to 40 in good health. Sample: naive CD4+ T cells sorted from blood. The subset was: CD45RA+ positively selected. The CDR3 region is CASSPTGLVYEQYF. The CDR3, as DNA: TGTGCCAGCAGTCCCACAGGGCTGGTATACGAGCAGTACTTC.